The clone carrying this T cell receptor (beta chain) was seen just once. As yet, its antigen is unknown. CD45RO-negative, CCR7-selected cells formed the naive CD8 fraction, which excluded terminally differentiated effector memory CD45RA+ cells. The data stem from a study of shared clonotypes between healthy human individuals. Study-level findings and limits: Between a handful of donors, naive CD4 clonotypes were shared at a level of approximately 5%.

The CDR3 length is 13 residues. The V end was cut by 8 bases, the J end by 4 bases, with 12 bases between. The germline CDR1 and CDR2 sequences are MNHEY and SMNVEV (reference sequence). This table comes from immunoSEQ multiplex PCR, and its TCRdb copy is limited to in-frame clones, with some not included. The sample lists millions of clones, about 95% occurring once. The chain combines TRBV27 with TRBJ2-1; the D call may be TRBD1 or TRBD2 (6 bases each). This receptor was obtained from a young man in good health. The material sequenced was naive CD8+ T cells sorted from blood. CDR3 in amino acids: CASGGQIYNEQFF. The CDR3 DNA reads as TGTGCCAGCGGGGGGCAGATTTACAATGAGCAGTTCTTC.